This T cell receptor (beta chain) was recovered during a study of vaccination and CD4 T cells after COVID-19. Treatment reported: roughly ten-day PBMC culture with coronavirus spike peptide pools or control peptides (ViraFEST assay). In germline, CDR1 is DFQATT, CDR2 SNEGSKA (reference sequence). Trimming took 6 bases from V and 1 from J; bases not matched to a gene: 1. This CDR3 is 14 amino acids long. Cultured CD4+ T-cell DNA underwent Oncomine TCR Beta short-read sequencing. TCRdb re-analysed the PCR reads in MiXCR, keeping a single row per CDR3 protein. The sample has over 7,500 distinct CDR3 sequences; roughly 24% are singletons. By frequency in the sample, this clonotype is medium-sized (0.01 to 0.1%). Its antigen is still unknown.

The chain combines TRBV20-1 with TRBJ2-3, with 13 positions matching TRBD2. This TCR derives from a human donor who had recovered from COVID-19. This specimen was CD4+ T cells from blood, cultured in vitro, taken after SARS-CoV-2 vaccination. CDR3 region: CSAGLAGGTDTQYF. The CDR3 DNA sequence: TGCAGTGCAGGACTAGCGGGAGGCACAGATACGCAGTATTTT.